The rows below give T cell receptor beta chains drawn from one sample of a study of T cells in Graves' hyperthyroidism and ophthalmopathy. TCRdb ran MiXCR on the multiplex PCR reads and lists one entry per CDR3 protein. The profile shows about 290,000 distinct CDR3 sequences, about an eighth of them singletons. Sequencing was performed on blood. The receptors shown here come from a woman in her thirties with Graves' hyperthyroidism that later progressed to Graves' ophthalmopathy. Both conserved end residues are trimmed from each CDR3. D genes are given only for firm matches. Size is omitted from some rows. Given values are once, few, many or a class for expanded clones.

d_call,cdr3_length,clone_size,v_call,j_call,cdr3_aa
-,12,many,TRBV20-1,TRBJ2-7,SAHRGGLSYEQY
TRBD1,14,many,TRBV19,TRBJ1-1,ASHPGTGGADTEAF
-,12,few,TRBV5-4,TRBJ1-2,ASSLTGTPDGYT
-,10,many,TRBV29-1,TRBJ2-7,SVWDGDYEQY
TRBD2,14,-,TRBV4-2,TRBJ2-2,ASSQSGRAYPGELF
-,8,many,TRBV29-1,TRBJ1-1,SARNTEAF
-,15,many,TRBV10-3,TRBJ2-1,GPNSAWPSPSYNEQF
TRBD2,13,many,TRBV7-2,TRBJ2-4,ASSPAGTSLNIQY
TRBD2,13,few,TRBV7-2,TRBJ2-7,ASSLEESGSYEQY
-,16,many,TRBV27,TRBJ1-1,ASSPTVRTAGRSTEAF
-,12,many,TRBV2,TRBJ2-1,ASSEAWPMSEQF
-,13,many,TRBV18,TRBJ2-5,ASSPPPGHQETQY
-,13,many,TRBV7-9,TRBJ1-4,ASSLTGTTNEKLF
TRBD1,14,-,TRBV28,TRBJ2-5,ASRSTRQGYQETQY
-,13,many,TRBV5-1,TRBJ1-1,ASTRLQGLNTEAF
-,12,-,TRBV15,TRBJ1-4,ATRPDRISEKLF
-,11,few,TRBV3-1,TRBJ1-2,ASSQGGSLGYT
-,12,many,TRBV11-2,TRBJ1-6,ASSAGLGNSPLH
-,16,-,TRBV14,TRBJ2-2,ASSQFQGLGGTTGELF
-,12,-,TRBV19,TRBJ2-6,ASQGASGANVLT
TRBD1,12,-,TRBV28,TRBJ1-1,ASSYRGGNAEAF
-,11,many,TRBV28,TRBJ2-3,AGVVLGTDTQY
-,14,many,TRBV27,TRBJ2-1,ASSLYGPDSYNEQF
-,8,many,TRBV2,TRBJ2-3,ASRLDTQY
-,16,-,TRBV11-2,TRBJ2-6,ASSLVPGPTSGANVLT
TRBD1,16,many,TRBV6-2/TRBV6-3,TRBJ1-1,ASSYAGQRLEMNTEAF
TRBD2,13,many,TRBV15,TRBJ2-1,ATSETGTSGGEQF
-,12,-,TRBV11-2,TRBJ1-1,ASSFRRWNTEAF
-,13,-,TRBV24-1,TRBJ2-3,ATSDSGAGTDTQY
TRBD1,13,many,TRBV7-2,TRBJ1-5,ASSLMSGGDQPQH
-,13,many,TRBV29-1,TRBJ2-2,SVEEWDTPGGELF
-,13,few,TRBV5-1,TRBJ2-1,ASSLGGTADNEQF
-,12,-,TRBV6-1,TRBJ2-7,ASKRDLSSYEQY
-,11,many,TRBV7-2,TRBJ2-3,ASSRGGGDTQY
-,9,many,TRBV30,TRBJ2-7,ALGGGYEQY
-,12,-,TRBV4-2,TRBJ1-2,ASSQELGDAGYT
-,11,many,TRBV12-3/TRBV12-4,TRBJ1-1,ASSPHMNTEAF
-,14,many,TRBV7-6,TRBJ2-1,ASSSIRFEGYNEQF
-,10,many,TRBV30,TRBJ2-7,AWGESAYEQY
TRBD1,12,many,TRBV7-2,TRBJ1-2,ASSGTGGNYGYT
-,11,many,TRBV18,TRBJ1-4,ASSPGLHEKLF
-,12,many,TRBV20-1,TRBJ2-5,SARARRAWETQY
-,11,many,TRBV7-2,TRBJ2-7,ASSLMWDVEQY
-,12,many,TRBV29-1,TRBJ2-4,SVAIGTERNIQY
-,11,few,TRBV19,TRBJ2-1,ASSPQTYNEQF
-,11,many,TRBV20-1,TRBJ2-1,SAHRTEDNEQF
TRBD2,12,many,TRBV5-1,TRBJ2-7,ASSLGDYQNEQY
-,13,-,TRBV5-1,TRBJ2-1,ASSFDHTSYNEQF
TRBD1,11,many,TRBV27,TRBJ2-7,ASSARQGPEQY
-,13,many,TRBV7-9,TRBJ2-5,ASSLLGQFQETQY
-,16,many,TRBV7-2,TRBJ2-1,ASSLRQDGSDVWNEQF
-,12,-,TRBV6-6,TRBJ2-5,ASSYSGARETQY
-,12,-,TRBV25-1,TRBJ1-3,ASSEGGTGNTIY
-,11,many,TRBV28,TRBJ2-3,ASSHDSTDTQY
-,12,-,TRBV5-1,TRBJ1-2,ASSLVGGTDGYT
-,11,many,TRBV20-1,TRBJ2-7,SANRDASYEQY
TRBD2,13,many,TRBV5-1,TRBJ2-7,ASSLASGPNYEQY
-,12,few,TRBV6-1,TRBJ2-2,ASWWTQNTGELF